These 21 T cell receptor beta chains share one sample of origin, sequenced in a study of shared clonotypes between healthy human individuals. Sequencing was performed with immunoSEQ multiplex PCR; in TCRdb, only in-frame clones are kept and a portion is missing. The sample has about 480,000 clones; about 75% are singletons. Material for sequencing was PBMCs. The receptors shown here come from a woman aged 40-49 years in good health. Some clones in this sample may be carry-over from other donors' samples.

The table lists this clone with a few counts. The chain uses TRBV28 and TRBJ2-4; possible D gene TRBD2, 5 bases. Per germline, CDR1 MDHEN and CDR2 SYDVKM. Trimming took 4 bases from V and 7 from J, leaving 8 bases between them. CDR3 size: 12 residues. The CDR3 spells CASSYQRNIQYF. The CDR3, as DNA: TGTGCCAGCAGTTACCAGCGGAACATTCAGTACTTC.

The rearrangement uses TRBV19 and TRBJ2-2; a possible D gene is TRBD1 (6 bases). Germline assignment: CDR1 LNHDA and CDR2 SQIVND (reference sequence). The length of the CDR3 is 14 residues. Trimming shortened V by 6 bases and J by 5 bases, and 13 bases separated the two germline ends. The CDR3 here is CASSYTTGTGELFF. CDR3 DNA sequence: TGTGCCAGTAGCTACACTACAGGGACCGGGGAGCTGTTTTTT.

CDR3 residues: CASSQGRLDTQYF. The CDR3 bases are TGCGCCAGCAGCCAAGGGCGACTGGATACGCAGTATTTT. J is TRBJ2-3 and V is TRBV4-3; D not certain. This CDR3 region has 13 residues. From germline, CDR1 is LGHNA and CDR2 YSLEER. V lost 1 base, J lost 6 bases, and 8 bases lay in between.

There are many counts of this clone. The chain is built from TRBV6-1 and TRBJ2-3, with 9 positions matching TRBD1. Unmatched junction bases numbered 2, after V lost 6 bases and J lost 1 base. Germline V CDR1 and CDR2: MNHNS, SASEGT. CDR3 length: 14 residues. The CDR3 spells CASSTGGRTDTQYF. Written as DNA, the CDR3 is TGTGCCAGCAGCACAGGGGGCCGCACAGATACGCAGTATTTT.

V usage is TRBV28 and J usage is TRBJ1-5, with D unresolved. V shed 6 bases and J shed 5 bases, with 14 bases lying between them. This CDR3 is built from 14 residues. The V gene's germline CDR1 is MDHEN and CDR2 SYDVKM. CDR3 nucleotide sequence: TGTGCCAGCAGACCGACCCGGACGGATCAGCCCCAGCATTTT. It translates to CASRPTRTDQPQHF.

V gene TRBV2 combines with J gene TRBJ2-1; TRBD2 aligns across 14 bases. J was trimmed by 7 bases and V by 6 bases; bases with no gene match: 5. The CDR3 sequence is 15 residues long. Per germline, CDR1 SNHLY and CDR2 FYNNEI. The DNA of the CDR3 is TGTGCCAGCAGGACGGGACTAGCGGGAGATAATGAGCAGTTCTTC. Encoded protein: CASRTGLAGDNEQFF.

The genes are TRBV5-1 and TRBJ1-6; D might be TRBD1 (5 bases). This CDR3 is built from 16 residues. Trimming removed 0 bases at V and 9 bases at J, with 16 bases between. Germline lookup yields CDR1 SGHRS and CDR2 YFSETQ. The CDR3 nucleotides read TGCGCCAGCAGCTTGGCTCCGGGGCGGATCGGTTCACCCCTCCACTTT. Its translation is CASSLAPGRIGSPLHF.

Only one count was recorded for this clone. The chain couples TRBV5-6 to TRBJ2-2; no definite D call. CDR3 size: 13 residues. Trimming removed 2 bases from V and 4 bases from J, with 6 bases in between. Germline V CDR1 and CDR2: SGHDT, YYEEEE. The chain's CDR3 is CASSLRPTGELFF. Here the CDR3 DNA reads TGTGCCAGCAGCTTACGCCCCACCGGGGAGCTGTTTTTT.

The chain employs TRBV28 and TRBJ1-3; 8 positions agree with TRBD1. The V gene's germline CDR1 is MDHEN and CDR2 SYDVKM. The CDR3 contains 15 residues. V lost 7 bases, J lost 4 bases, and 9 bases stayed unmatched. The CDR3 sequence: CASTLTTGGGNTIYF. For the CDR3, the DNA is TGTGCCAGCACCCTTACAACAGGGGGGGGAAACACCATATATTTT.

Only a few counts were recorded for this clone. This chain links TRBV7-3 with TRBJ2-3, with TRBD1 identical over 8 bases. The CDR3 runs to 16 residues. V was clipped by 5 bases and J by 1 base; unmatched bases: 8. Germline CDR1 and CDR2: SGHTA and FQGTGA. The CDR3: CASSLLTGAGTDTQYF. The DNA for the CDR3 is TGTGCCAGCAGCCTATTGACAGGGGCGGGCACAGATACGCAGTATTTT. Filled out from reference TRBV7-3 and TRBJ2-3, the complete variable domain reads GAGVSQTPSNKVTEKGKYVELRCDPISGHTALYWYRQSLGQGPEFLIYFQGTGAADDSGLPNDRFFAVRPEGSVSTLKIQRTERGDSAVYLCASSLLTGAGTDTQYFGPGTRLTVL.

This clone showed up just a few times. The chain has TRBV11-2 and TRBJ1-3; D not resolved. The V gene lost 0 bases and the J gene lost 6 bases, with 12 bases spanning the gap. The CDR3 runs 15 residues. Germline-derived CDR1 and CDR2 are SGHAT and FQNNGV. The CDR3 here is CASSLDRSRSNTIYF. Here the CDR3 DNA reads TGTGCCAGCAGCTTAGACCGGAGCCGTTCAAACACCATATATTTT.

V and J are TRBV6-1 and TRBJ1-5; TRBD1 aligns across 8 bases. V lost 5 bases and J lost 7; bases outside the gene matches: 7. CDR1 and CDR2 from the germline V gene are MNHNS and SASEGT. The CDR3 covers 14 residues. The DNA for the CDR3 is TGTGCCAGCAGTATTGACAGGGGCAGGCAGCCCCAGCATTTT. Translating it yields CASSIDRGRQPQHF.

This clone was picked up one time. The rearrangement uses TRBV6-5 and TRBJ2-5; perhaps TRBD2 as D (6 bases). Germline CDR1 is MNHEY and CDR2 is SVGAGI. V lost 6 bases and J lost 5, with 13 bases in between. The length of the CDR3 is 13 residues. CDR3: CASSYTSTETQYF. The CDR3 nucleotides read TGTGCCAGCAGCTATACTAGCACCGAGACCCAGTACTTC.

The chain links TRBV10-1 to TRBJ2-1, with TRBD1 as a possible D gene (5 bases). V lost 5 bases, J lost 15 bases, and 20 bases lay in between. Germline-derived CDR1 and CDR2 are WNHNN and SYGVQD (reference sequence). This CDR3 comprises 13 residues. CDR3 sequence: CASSSFRVYQWFF. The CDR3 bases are TGCGCCAGCAGTTCTTTCAGGGTTTATCAATGGTTCTTC.

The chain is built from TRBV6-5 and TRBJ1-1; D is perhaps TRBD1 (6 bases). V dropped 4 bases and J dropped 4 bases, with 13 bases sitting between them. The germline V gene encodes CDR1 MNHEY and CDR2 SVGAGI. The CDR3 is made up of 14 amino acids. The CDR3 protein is CASSLGGHGTEAFF. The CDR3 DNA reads TGTGCCAGCAGTTTGGGGGGCCACGGCACTGAAGCTTTCTTT.

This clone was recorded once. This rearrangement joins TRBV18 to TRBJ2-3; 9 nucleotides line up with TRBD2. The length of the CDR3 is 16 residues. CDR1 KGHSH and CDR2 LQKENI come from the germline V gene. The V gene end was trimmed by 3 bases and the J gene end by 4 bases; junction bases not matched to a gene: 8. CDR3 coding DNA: TGTGCCAGCTCACCGGTGCGGGAGGGGTTCGCAGATACGCAGTATTTT. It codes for CASSPVREGFADTQYF.

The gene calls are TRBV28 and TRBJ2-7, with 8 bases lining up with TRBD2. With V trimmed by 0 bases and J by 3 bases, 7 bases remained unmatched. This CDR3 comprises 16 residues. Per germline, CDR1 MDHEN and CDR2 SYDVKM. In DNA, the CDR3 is TGTGCCAGCAGTTTATGGACGAGCGGGAGAGTCTACGAGCAGTACTTC. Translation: CASSLWTSGRVYEQYF. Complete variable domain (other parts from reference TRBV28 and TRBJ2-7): DVKVTQSSRYLVKRTGEKVFLECVQDMDHENMFWYRQDPGLGLRLIYFSYDVKMKEKGDIPEGYSVSREKKERFSLILESASTNQTSMYLCASSLWTSGRVYEQYFGPGTRLTVT.

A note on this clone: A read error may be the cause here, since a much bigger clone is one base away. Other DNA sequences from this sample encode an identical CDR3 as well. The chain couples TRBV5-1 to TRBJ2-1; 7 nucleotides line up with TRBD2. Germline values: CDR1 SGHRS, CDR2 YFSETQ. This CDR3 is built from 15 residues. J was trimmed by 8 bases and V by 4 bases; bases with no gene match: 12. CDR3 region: CASSRASGRAYEQFF. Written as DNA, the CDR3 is TGCGCCAGCAGCCGGGCTAGCGGAAGGGCCTATGAGCAGTTCTTC.

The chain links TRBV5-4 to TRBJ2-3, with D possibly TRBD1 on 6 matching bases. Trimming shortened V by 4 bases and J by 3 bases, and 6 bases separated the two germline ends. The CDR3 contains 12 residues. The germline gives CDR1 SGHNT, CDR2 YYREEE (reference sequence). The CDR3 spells CASSTGTDTQYF. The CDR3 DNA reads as TGTGCCAGCAGCACAGGGACAGATACGCAGTATTTT.

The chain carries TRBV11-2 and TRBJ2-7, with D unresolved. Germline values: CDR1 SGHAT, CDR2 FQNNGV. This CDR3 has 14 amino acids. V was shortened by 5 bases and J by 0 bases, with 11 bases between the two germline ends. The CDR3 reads CASSPGRNSYEQYF. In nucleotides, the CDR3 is TGTGCCAGCAGCCCAGGACGGAACTCCTACGAGCAGTACTTC.

The CDR3 DNA reads as TGTGCCACCAGCAGATTGGCCAGTTTTTACGAGCAGTACTTC. Residues: CATSRLASFYEQYF. The V gene is TRBV15, the J gene TRBJ2-7; D is undetermined. Germline-derived CDR1 and CDR2 are LNHNV and YYDKDF (reference sequence). The CDR3 spans 14 residues. Deletions cut 2 bases from V and 4 bases from J, with 12 bases between.